This entry lists 12 T cell receptor beta chains sequenced from one sample in a study of OX40 agonist ivuxolimab in advanced cancers. Assay used: immunoSEQ multiplex PCR; TCRdb lists only in-frame clones, some missing. The table shows some 55,000 clones, with just over 90% occurring only once. The source was CD4+ or CD8+ T cells sorted from blood, collected in a trial of the OX40 agonist ivuxolimab. The receptors were sampled from an adult with an advanced solid tumor such as melanoma, head and neck, liver or kidney cancer.

This clone appeared once. The chain is built from TRBV2 and TRBJ1-1; the D is unclear. In germline, CDR1 is SNHLY, CDR2 FYNNEI. The ends were cut back, 10 bases at V and 4 bases at J, with 16 bases in the middle. This CDR3 has 13 amino acids. The CDR3 DNA reads as TGTGCCACCACCCGGAACCCAGGCACTGAAGCTTTCTTT. This gives the protein CATTRNPGTEAFF.

The chain combines TRBV5-1 with TRBJ2-5; D remains unclear. From germline, CDR1 is SGHRS and CDR2 YFSETQ. This CDR3 contains 13 residues. V lost 0 bases and J 4 bases, leaving 7 bases between the germline ends. CDR3 coding DNA: TGCGCCAGCAGCTTGGCATCATCAGAGACCCAGTACTTC. Translation: CASSLASSETQYF.

J is TRBJ2-3 and V is TRBV7-2; D gene unclear. The CDR3 length is 14 residues. The germline V gene has CDR1 SGHTA and CDR2 FQGNSA. V was cut by 6 bases and J by 10 bases, with 20 bases left in between. DNA of the CDR3: TGTGCCAGCAGTCCGGACCCACTTAGTCTCTCGCAGTATTTT. Translation: CASSPDPLSLSQYF.

V gene TRBV11-2 combines with J gene TRBJ2-7, with TRBD1 matching 10 bases. J was trimmed by 7 bases and V by 0 bases; bases with no gene match: 6. CDR1 SGHAT and CDR2 FQNNGV come from the germline V gene. The CDR3 spans 15 residues. CDR3 nucleotide sequence: TGTGCCAGCAGCTTAGATCCGGGACAGGGGAGAGAGCAGTACTTC. Translating gives CASSLDPGQGREQYF. Complete variable domain (other parts from reference TRBV11-2 and TRBJ2-7): EAGVAQSPRYKIIEKRQSVAFWCNPISGHATLYWYQQILGQGPKLLIQFQNNGVVDDSQLPKDRFSAERLKGVDSTLKIQPAKLEDSAVYLCASSLDPGQGREQYFGPGTRLTVT.

This clone has just one count. The rearrangement joins TRBV6-6 to TRBJ2-1, with 9 bases that match TRBD2. Per the germline V gene, CDR1 is MNHNY and CDR2 is SVGAGI (reference sequence). Germline trimming cut 2 bases from V and 7 bases from J; bases unmatched to any gene: 6. This CDR3 is 15 amino acids long. CDR3 bases: TGTGCCAGCAGTTACCAGCGGGGGGTCCTTAATGAGCAGTTCTTC. Its translation is CASSYQRGVLNEQFF.

The chain joins TRBV18 to TRBJ2-5; the D is unclear. Trimming took 1 base from V and 5 from J, leaving 5 bases between them. The CDR3 spans 12 residues. CDR1 and CDR2 from the germline V gene are KGHSH and LQKENI. As DNA, the CDR3 is TGTGCCAGCTCACCACAAGGGGAGACCCAGTACTTC. It yields the protein CASSPQGETQYF.

V usage is TRBV5-1 and J usage is TRBJ2-3; TRBD1 matches 7 bases. The CDR3 totals 14 residues. The V and J ends lost 0 bases and 3 bases, in that order; junction bases with no gene match: 1. Germline CDR1 reads SGHRS; CDR2 reads YFSETQ. CDR3 residues: CASSLDRGTDTQYF. The CDR3 DNA is TGCGCCAGCAGCTTGGACAGGGGAACAGATACGCAGTATTTT.

The chain's CDR3 is CASSLRGLATDTQYF. The CDR3 coding sequence is TGTGCCAGCAGCTTACGCGGACTTGCCACAGATACGCAGTATTTT. V and J are TRBV5-6 and TRBJ2-3, with D tentatively TRBD2 (5 bases). The CDR3 has 15 residues. Germline-derived CDR1 and CDR2 are SGHDT and YYEEEE. Trimming cost V 2 bases and J 2 bases, with 12 bases left between them.

V usage is TRBV10-2 and J usage is TRBJ1-1, with D tentatively TRBD1 (6 bases). Germline V gene sequence: CDR1 WSHSY, CDR2 SAAADI. Trimming pared 6 bases from V and 10 bases from J, leaving 21 bases between. The CDR3 consists of 14 residues. The CDR3 sequence: CASRTPDRYEGAFF. DNA of the CDR3: TGCGCCAGCAGGACCCCTGACAGGTACGAAGGAGCTTTCTTT.

CDR3 residues: CASSLSMGTYTEAFF. CDR3 coding DNA: TGTGCCAGTAGTCTATCGATGGGCACTTACACTGAAGCTTTCTTT. The gene calls are TRBV19 and TRBJ1-1, with unresolved D. Trimming pared 5 bases from V and 3 bases from J, leaving 16 bases between. There are 15 residues in the CDR3. Germline V CDR1 and CDR2: LNHDA, SQIVND (reference sequence).

This clone was observed a single time. One end of the junction fails to match germline, which may point to a read error. The rearrangement joins TRBV6-1 to TRBJ2-7, with D possibly being TRBD1 (7 bases). CDR1 and CDR2 (germline): MNHNS, SASEGT. This CDR3 comprises 14 residues. CDR3 residues: CAISESRQGGEQYF. The CDR3 DNA reads as TGTGCCATCAGTGAGTCGAGGCAGGGGGGAGAGCAGTACTTC.

The V gene is TRBV4-2, the J gene TRBJ2-3; 10 bases are shared with TRBD1. Germline V gives CDR1 LGHNA, CDR2 YNFKEQ. The V and J ends lost 5 bases and 1 base, in that order; junction bases with no gene match: 6. CDR3 length equals 16 residues. The CDR3 nucleotides are TGTGCCAGCAGCACACGGACAGGGGGAGGCACAGATACGCAGTATTTT. It codes for CASSTRTGGGTDTQYF.